This entry lists 3 T cell receptor beta chains sequenced from one sample in a study of technical replicates of blood from a handful of donors. Using immunoSEQ multiplex PCR, the repertoire was profiled, and TCRdb retains in-frame clones only, with some absent. The data hold about 93,000 clones, with 95% observed a single time. The sequencing sample was made of T cells isolated from PBMCs. The receptors were gathered from a human donor in good health.

The gene calls are TRBV7-3 and TRBJ2-2, with D possibly being TRBD2 (5 bases). This CDR3 has 13 amino acids. Germline loops: CDR1 SGHTA, CDR2 FQGTGA. The V end lost 5 bases, the J end lost 5 bases, and 9 bases lay between the germline ends. The CDR3 bases are TGTGCCAGCAGCCTACTAGGTACCGGGGAGCTGTTTTTT. It encodes CASSLLGTGELFF. The entire variable domain, with the rest obtained from reference TRBV7-3 and TRBJ2-2, is as follows: GAGVSQTPSNKVTEKGKYVELRCDPISGHTALYWYRQSLGQGPEFLIYFQGTGAADDSGLPNDRFFAVRPEGSVSTLKIQRTERGDSAVYLCASSLLGTGELFFGEGSRLTVL.

The chain carries TRBV5-1 and TRBJ2-1; tentative D call: TRBD2 (6 bases). The CDR3 covers 14 residues. CDR1 is SGHRS and CDR2 is YFSETQ in the germline V gene. V lost 4 bases and J lost 5, with 13 bases in between. The CDR3 region is CASSGMLANNEQFF. In nucleotides, the CDR3 is TGCGCCAGCAGCGGGATGCTAGCGAACAATGAGCAGTTCTTC.

The chain recombines TRBV30 with TRBJ1-6; no clear D gene. This CDR3 is built from 12 residues. With 2 bases removed from V and 9 bases from J, the gap between germline ends came to 8 bases. The germline V gene encodes CDR1 GTSNPN and CDR2 SVGIG (reference sequence). CDR3 amino acids: CAWSSLSSPLHF. The CDR3 nucleotides read TGTGCCTGGAGTAGTTTGAGTTCACCCCTCCACTTT.